This TCR beta chain was retrieved from a study of neurological immune-mediated disorders. By 5'RACE with 10-nucleotide random UMIs, the cDNA was made. TCRdb reanalysed the 5' RACE reads using MiXCR and keeps one entry per CDR3 protein. The repertoire holds about 66,000 distinct CDR3 sequences, with roughly 3.6% as singletons. Study findings and constraints: Phylogenetic grouping put 18 of 34 multiple sclerosis patients' repertoires into one related-CDR3 cluster, a possible signature.

This clonotype showed up many times. Its antigen is unknown. The receptor was isolated from a man aged 25 to 45 with multiple sclerosis. Sequenced sample: PBMCs.

In DNA, the CDR3 is TGCACCAGCAGCCAAGCTCCGGGACAGTACACAGATACGCAGTATTTT. It is translated as CTSSQAPGQYTDTQYF. This chain joins TRBV1 and TRBJ2-3; the D segment call TRBD1 is taken from the table without a DNA check. TRBV1 is described as a pseudogene. This CDR3 contains 16 residues.